This T cell receptor (beta chain) was captured in a study of CD8 T cells in Susac syndrome. TEMRA cells were FACS-enriched, while CD8+ and CD4+ T cells were negatively isolated. An amount of RNA that ranged from roughly 0.45 to 1 ug was reverse transcribed with random hexamers. TCRdb processed the immunoSEQ multiplex PCR reads anew with MiXCR; each CDR3 protein has one entry. The sample has under 200,000 distinct CDR3 sequences, around 92% seen once. As to this clonotype: Its antigen remains unknown.

Study-wide results and limits: As acknowledged by the study, its TCR sequencing and HLA analysis included a relatively small number of individuals.

This CDR3 has 16 residues. Germline loops: CDR1 GTSNPN, CDR2 SVGIG (reference sequence). Losses at the gene ends were 2 bases for V and 0 bases for J; bases not matched to a gene: 5. The sample taken for sequencing was CD4+ T cells from PBMCs. This receptor was obtained from a human donor in good health. The chain couples TRBV30 to TRBJ1-1, with TRBD1 matching over 11 bases. The CDR3 region is CAWSPKDRGLNTEAFF. CDR3 nucleotides: TGTGCCTGGAGTCCGAAGGACAGGGGGCTGAACACTGAAGCTTTCTTT.